The 13 T cell receptor beta chains listed next were all sequenced from one sample in a study of radiotherapy plus CTLA-4 blockade in lung cancer. Profiled with immunoSEQ multiplex PCR; TCRdb holds only in-frame clones, not every one. The sample holds fewer than 95,000 clones, about 80% seen once. This material consisted of peripheral blood, taken from a patient treated with radiotherapy plus ipilimumab. The receptors were sampled from a human donor with non-small cell lung cancer who had stable disease on radiotherapy plus ipilimumab.

The V call is TRBV28, the J call TRBJ1-2; 7 nucleotides align to TRBD1. The germline gives CDR1 MDHEN, CDR2 SYDVKM. The CDR3 runs 14 residues. V gave up 6 bases and J gave up 6 bases; unmatched junction bases: 10. CDR3 protein: CASRVQGIKNGYTF. In nucleotides, the CDR3 is TGTGCCAGCAGGGTACAGGGGATTAAGAATGGCTACACCTTC.

The gene calls are TRBV7-6 and TRBJ2-1; D unclear. The germline CDR1 and CDR2 sequences are SGHVS and FNYEAQ. V was cut by 1 base and J by 5 bases, with 9 bases left in between. CDR3 length: 14 amino acids. The CDR3 DNA follows: TGTGCCAGCAGCTTAGTTAGGACCAACAATGAGCAGTTCTTC. Amino acids: CASSLVRTNNEQFF.

The genes are TRBV7-9 and TRBJ2-2; 11 nucleotides agree with TRBD1. V dropped 5 bases and J dropped 7; count of bases not matched to a gene: 9. Per germline, CDR1 SEHNR and CDR2 FQNEAQ (reference sequence). The CDR3 runs 16 residues. The CDR3: CASSLRTGGADGELFF. The CDR3 DNA reads TGTGCCAGCAGCCTGAGGACAGGGGGCGCAGACGGGGAGCTGTTTTTT.

The chain joins TRBV5-4 to TRBJ2-1, with 8 bases identical to TRBD1. Germline V gene sequence: CDR1 SGHNT, CDR2 YYREEE (reference sequence). V lost 3 bases to trimming and J lost 8 bases; unmatched junction nucleotides: 10. The CDR3 totals 15 residues. CDR3 sequence reads: CASSWTGLAHYEQFF. CDR3 in DNA: TGTGCCAGCAGCTGGACAGGGTTGGCTCATTATGAGCAGTTCTTC. Using reference TRBV5-4 and TRBJ2-1 for the parts outside the CDR3, the full variable domain is ETGVTQSPTHLIKTRGQQVTLRCSSQSGHNTVSWYQQALGQGPQFIFQYYREEENGRGNFPPRFSGLQFPNYSSELNVNALELDDSALYLCASSWTGLAHYEQFFGPGTRLTVL.

This chain connects TRBV7-8 to TRBJ1-2; 7 bases are shared with TRBD1. The CDR3 loop spans 13 amino acids. The ends lost 5 bases at V and 2 bases at J; junction bases unmatched: 2. Germline V lookup: CDR1 SGHVS, CDR2 FQNEAQ. CDR3 sequence reads: CASSQGGNYGYTF. The CDR3 DNA sequence: TGTGCCAGCAGCCAAGGGGGCAACTATGGCTACACCTTC.

The chain recombines TRBV2 with TRBJ1-5; a weak D match, TRBD1 (6 bases). The CDR3 consists of 10 residues. V shed 6 bases and J shed 15 bases, with 12 bases lying between them. The germline gives CDR1 SNHLY, CDR2 FYNNEI. The CDR3 here is CASRGDTRHF. CDR3 sequence (DNA): TGTGCCAGCAGGGGGGACACCCGGCATTTT.

This clone showed up just once. This sequence joins TRBV2 and TRBJ2-7; D tentatively reads TRBD1 or TRBD2 (5 bases each). From germline, CDR1 is SNHLY and CDR2 FYNNEI. Deletions cut 6 bases from V and 2 bases from J, with 17 bases between. The CDR3 length is 15 residues. The DNA of the CDR3 is TGTGCCAGCAGCCGAGGGTACAGGCACACCTACGAGCAGTACTTC. This gives the protein CASSRGYRHTYEQYF.

The chain links TRBV18 to TRBJ2-1; no firm D call. V shed 0 bases and J shed 0 bases, with 0 bases lying between them. The CDR3 runs to 13 residues. CDR1 KGHSH and CDR2 LQKENI come from the germline V gene. CDR3 loop: CASSPPSYNEQFF. Written as DNA, the CDR3 is TGTGCCAGCTCACCACCCTCCTACAATGAGCAGTTCTTC.

In the case of this clone: Sequence at one end of the junction differs from germline and may be a read error. The same CDR3 can be traced to other DNA sequences in this sample. The V gene is TRBV4-1, the J gene TRBJ2-1, with D perhaps matching TRBD1 (6 bases). The germline CDR1 and CDR2 sequences are MGHRA and YSYEKL. The CDR3 is 14 residues long. The DNA for the CDR3 is TGTGCCAGCAGCCCTTGGACAGAAAACAATGAGCAGTTCTTC. It encodes CASSPWTENNEQFF.

CDR3 in amino acids: CASSFLDRYQETQYF. The CDR3 nucleotides are TGTGCCAGCAGTTTCCTGGACAGATACCAAGAGACCCAGTACTTC. The chain has TRBV27 and TRBJ2-5, with a tentative D call TRBD1 (6 bases). Trimming cost V 3 bases and J 0 bases, with 11 bases left between them. From germline, CDR1 is MNHEY and CDR2 SMNVEV (reference sequence). The CDR3 loop spans 15 amino acids.

The rearrangement links TRBV10-3 to TRBJ2-7; 12 positions match TRBD2. CDR1 ENHRY and CDR2 SYGVKD come from the germline V gene. V was clipped by 6 bases and J by 6 bases; unmatched bases: 6. The CDR3 runs to 14 residues. The CDR3 region is CAIRPGTSGSEQYF. The CDR3 nucleotides are TGTGCCATCAGACCCGGGACTAGCGGGTCCGAGCAGTACTTC.

This clone was observed once. The rearrangement links TRBV10-1 to TRBJ2-2; 9 bases align to TRBD2. CDR3 length: 16 residues. Germline V gene sequence: CDR1 WNHNN, CDR2 SYGVQD (reference sequence). Losses at the gene ends were 5 bases for V and 5 bases for J; bases not matched to a gene: 9. The CDR3 reads CASSLAGGPGTGELFF. The CDR3 nucleotides read TGCGCCAGCAGTCTGGCGGGGGGGCCAGGAACCGGGGAGCTGTTTTTT.

In this sample, this clone turned up a few times. The V gene is TRBV28, the J gene TRBJ1-2; D unclear. The CDR3 is 13 residues long. In germline, CDR1 is MDHEN, CDR2 SYDVKM. V shed 7 bases and J shed 2 bases, with 11 bases lying between them. The CDR3 region has the DNA TGTGCCAGCACAGTAGCCGGGAACTATGGCTACACCTTC. It translates to CASTVAGNYGYTF.